This T cell receptor (beta chain) derives from a study of T cell responses to AZD1222 COVID-19 vaccine. Study-level points and caveats: Repertoires were collected only later (after the peak T cell response had occurred).

Germline V CDR1 and CDR2: MDHEN, SYDVKM. This CDR3 region has 17 residues. Deletions cut 6 bases from V and 1 base from J, with 16 bases between. Some clones are missing from TCRdb's copy, which holds only in-frame ones; the method was immunoSEQ multiplex PCR. The repertoire holds some 200,000 clones, with roughly 94% as singletons. This clone occurred once. The antigen is not known. This sample comprised peripheral blood, obtained 28 days after the second dose of the MenACWY control vaccine. The V call is TRBV28, the J call TRBJ2-6; D is perhaps TRBD1 (6 bases). The receptor was isolated from an adult who received the MenACWY meningococcal vaccine as a control. The DNA for the CDR3 is TGTGCCAGCAGCTTCCAGGGGATAGGGTCTGGGGCCAACGTCCTGACTTTC. Encoded protein: CASSFQGIGSGANVLTF.